These T cell receptor beta chains were read from a single sample in a study of CD8 T cells in Susac syndrome. Each CDR3 protein gets one entry after TCRdb re-called the immunoSEQ multiplex PCR reads with MiXCR. The data show fewer than 250,000 distinct CDR3 sequences, over 85% seen once. Sequencing was done on a sample of CD4+ T cells from PBMCs. Every receptor here comes from a human donor in good health. CDR3s include the opening cysteine and the closing phenylalanine or tryptophan. D genes are given only for firm matches. Clone size is stated in some rows and not others, as once, few, many or a class when expanded.

abundance: .; v_gene: TRBV20-1; d_gene: TRBD2; j_gene: TRBJ2-1; CDR3aa: CSATPSGTYNEQFF; CDR3nt: TGCAGTGCTACGCCTAGCGGAACGTACAATGAGCAGTTCTTC
abundance: once; v_gene: TRBV5-1; d_gene: TRBD1; j_gene: TRBJ2-1; CDR3aa: CASSRAGTDYNEQFF; CDR3nt: TGCGCCAGCAGCCGGGCCGGGACAGACTACAATGAGCAGTTCTTC
abundance: .; v_gene: TRBV10-3; d_gene: .; j_gene: TRBJ1-1; CDR3aa: CATAGGSNTEAFF; CDR3nt: TGTGCCACCGCAGGAGGCTCGAACACTGAAGCTTTCTTT
abundance: .; v_gene: TRBV20-1; d_gene: .; j_gene: TRBJ2-5; CDR3aa: CSASLRGGETQYF; CDR3nt: TGCAGTGCTAGTTTGCGGGGTGGGGAGACCCAGTACTTC
abundance: .; v_gene: TRBV29-1; d_gene: .; j_gene: TRBJ2-5; CDR3aa: CSVLGRAETQYF; CDR3nt: TGCAGCGTTTTGGGCAGGGCAGAGACCCAGTACTTC
abundance: .; v_gene: TRBV7-2; d_gene: .; j_gene: TRBJ2-3; CDR3aa: CASSPRLVLVNTQYF; CDR3nt: TGTGCCAGCAGCCCAAGACTGGTTTTAGTCAATACGCAGTATTTT
abundance: once; v_gene: TRBV2; d_gene: TRBD1; j_gene: TRBJ1-2; CDR3aa: CASREGQGDGYTF; CDR3nt: TGTGCCAGCAGAGAAGGACAGGGCGATGGCTACACCTTC
abundance: .; v_gene: TRBV5-1; d_gene: TRBD1; j_gene: TRBJ2-6; CDR3aa: CASSSRTGRSGANVLTF; CDR3nt: TGCGCCAGCAGCTCGAGGACAGGGAGATCTGGGGCCAACGTCCTGACTTTC
abundance: .; v_gene: TRBV2; d_gene: TRBD1; j_gene: TRBJ2-5; CDR3aa: CASRQDRGFETQYF; CDR3nt: TGTGCCAGCAGACAGGACAGGGGATTTGAGACCCAGTACTTC
abundance: once; v_gene: TRBV29-1; d_gene: .; j_gene: TRBJ1-2; CDR3aa: CSVGPQSHSNYGYTF; CDR3nt: TGCAGCGTTGGACCGCAGTCACATTCTAACTATGGCTACACCTTC
abundance: .; v_gene: TRBV7-8; d_gene: .; j_gene: TRBJ1-2; CDR3aa: CASSTRTTGEANYGYTF; CDR3nt: TGTGCCAGCAGCACCAGAACGACAGGTGAAGCTAACTATGGCTACACCTTC